This T cell receptor beta chain came from a study of CD8+CD57+ T cells in acquired aplastic anemia. About the research overall: CD4+ reads averaged around 10 million in healthy donors.

This CDR3 spans 14 amino acids. Trimming took 4 bases from V and 7 from J; bases not matched to a gene: 10. CDR1 is SGDLS and CDR2 is YYNGEE in the germline V gene. The use of genomic DNA as template underpinned the TCR beta VDJ and CDR3 profiling. TCRdb called the reads again in MiXCR, with one record for every CDR3 protein. The sample lists 150,000 to 200,000 distinct CDR3 sequences, under 75% seen once, with 45% to 50% in the top ten. This clonotype was detected only a few times. The sequence came from a human donor in good health. J is TRBJ1-1 and V is TRBV9, with 7 bases aligning to TRBD1. Input material: sorted CD4+, CD8+, or CD8+CD57+ T cells (not recorded which) from PBMCs. In nucleotides, the CDR3 is TGTGCCAGCAGCCCAGGACAGGTTGACGGTGAAGCTTTCTTT. This sequence encodes CASSPGQVDGEAFF.